This T cell receptor beta chain was recovered during a study of blood T cell repertoires in COVID-19. Study context: Sources were T cells, B-cell-depleted T cells, or PBMCs; the material itself was cDNA or gDNA.

Profiling relied on immunoSEQ multiplex PCR, and the TCRdb table lists in-frame clones only, not all of them. In the table there are 55,000 to 70,000 clones, around 87% of which are singletons. This CDR3 contains 15 residues. V dropped 5 bases and J dropped 5; count of bases not matched to a gene: 10. Germline V gives CDR1 SEHNR, CDR2 FQNEAQ (reference sequence). The V call is TRBV7-9, the J call TRBJ2-5; 8 positions match TRBD2. The sequenced sample was peripheral blood. The receptor was derived from a man aged 55 to 70 with active or convalescent COVID-19. CDR3 DNA sequence: TGTGCCAGCAGCCCCCCCGGGGGGGCAGTGGAGACCCAGTACTTC. Protein sequence: CASSPPGGAVETQYF.